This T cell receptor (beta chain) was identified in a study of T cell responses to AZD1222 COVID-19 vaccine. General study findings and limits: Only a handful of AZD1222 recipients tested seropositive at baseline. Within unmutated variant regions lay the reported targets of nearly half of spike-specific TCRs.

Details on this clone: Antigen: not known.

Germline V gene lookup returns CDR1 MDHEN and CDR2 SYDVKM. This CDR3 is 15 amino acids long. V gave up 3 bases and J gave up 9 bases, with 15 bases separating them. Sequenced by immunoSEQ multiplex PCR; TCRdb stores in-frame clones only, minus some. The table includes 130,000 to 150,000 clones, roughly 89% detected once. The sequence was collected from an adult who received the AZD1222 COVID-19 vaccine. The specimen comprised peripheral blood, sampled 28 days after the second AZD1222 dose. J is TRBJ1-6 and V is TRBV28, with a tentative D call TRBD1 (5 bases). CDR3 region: CASSFSQGRVSPLHF. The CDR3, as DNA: TGTGCCAGCAGTTTCTCGCAGGGAAGAGTTTCACCCCTCCACTTT.